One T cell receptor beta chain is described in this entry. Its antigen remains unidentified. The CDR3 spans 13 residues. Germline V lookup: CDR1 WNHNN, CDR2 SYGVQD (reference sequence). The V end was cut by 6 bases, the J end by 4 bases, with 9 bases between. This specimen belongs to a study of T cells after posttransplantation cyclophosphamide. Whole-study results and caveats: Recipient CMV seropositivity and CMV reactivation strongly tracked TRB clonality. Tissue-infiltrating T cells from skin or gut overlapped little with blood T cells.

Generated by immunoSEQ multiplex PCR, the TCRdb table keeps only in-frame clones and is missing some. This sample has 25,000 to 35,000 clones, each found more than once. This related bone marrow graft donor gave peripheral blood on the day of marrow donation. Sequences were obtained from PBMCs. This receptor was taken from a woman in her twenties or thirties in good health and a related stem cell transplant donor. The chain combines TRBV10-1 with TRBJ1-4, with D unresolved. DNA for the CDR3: TGCGCCAGCAGGACCGGGGTTAATGAAAAACTGTTTTTT. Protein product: CASRTGVNEKLFF.